This TCR beta chain was recorded in a study of OX40 agonist ivuxolimab in advanced cancers. Context from the whole study: Ivuxolimab was an agonistic, fully human IgG2 monoclonal antibody directed against OX40 (CD134), a costimulatory receptor. Of the approximately 53 patients in dose escalation, some 20 had hepatocellular carcinoma, about 15 had melanoma, 9 had renal cell carcinoma and 9 had head and neck cancer. Partial responses were achieved by three dose-escalation patients, of whom one had hepatocellular carcinoma and two had cutaneous melanoma. Intravenous ivuxolimab was administered to patients every 2 weeks at six dose levels: 0.01, 0.1, 0.3, 1.5, 3 and 10 mg/kg. A male proportion of about 79% and a mean age of about 60 years, ranging from about 23 to 90, were recorded for the dose-escalation cohort. The monotherapy dose-escalation portion (N ≈ 56 patients) of the phase I ivuxolimab trial is reported in the paper. Peripheral TCRbeta sequencing aimed to test whether ivuxolimab altered TCR sequence diversity and caused clonal T-cell expansion. Patients were allowed to have had prior anti-PD-1, anti-PD-L1 or anti-CTLA-4 therapy, and roughly 40% of the dose-escalation patients had been treated with checkpoint inhibitors. Study-wide conclusions, independent of this receptor: Low levels of normalized T-cell clonal expansion were also seen in some nonresponding patients. After ivuxolimab, expanded clones were on average more numerous among CD8+ T cells than among CD4+ T cells. Partial responders in the 0.1-3.0 mg/kg groups had among the lowest normalized peripheral clonal expansion, especially among CD8+ T cells. At doses of 0.1 to 3.0 mg/kg, clonal expansion of both CD4+ and CD8+ T cells in blood was seen between baseline and week 6. Which antigens the clonally expanded peripheral T cells were specific for was not determined.

Sequences SGHVS (CDR1) and FNYEAQ (CDR2) are obtained from the germline V gene. Including cysteine and phenylalanine, the CDR3 has 16 amino acids. The retained sequence is limited to the CDR3, 48 bases, with the frame set at the first base. Clipping removes 4 bases from V and 3 bases from J, with 8 as the unmatched junction base count. The trial excluded patients who had a history of autoimmune disease or were on systemic immunosuppression. Peripheral blood for TCR sequencing was collected from all dose cohorts at baseline, on cycle 4 day 1, and on cycle 7 day 1. Samples were obtained from an open-label, multicenter, first-in-human phase I dose-escalation trial of ivuxolimab. The trial enrolled adults with locally advanced or metastatic head and neck squamous cell, hepatocellular, melanoma or renal cell carcinoma. Before TCR sequencing, CD4+ T cells and CD8+ T cells were sorted from peripheral blood as separate populations.

To note about this clone: The antigen it recognizes is unknown. No much larger clone is present one base from it, and per-base qualities are unavailable.

Genomic DNA was extracted from sorted cells for sequencing of the TCRbeta CDR3 region. TCRbeta CDR3 regions were sequenced using the immunoSEQ Assay. TCRdb holds this immuneACCESS table with in-frame rearrangements only. Some clones are missing; in checked studies, unresolved V genes explain under half, and the rest has no known cause. The sample table records 75,000 to 100,000 clones; roughly 91% of these occur just once. About 0.7% of the sample is taken by the ten largest. The starting material was CD4+ or CD8+ T cells sorted from blood, obtained in a trial of the OX40 agonist ivuxolimab. This clonotype was sampled from an adult with an advanced solid tumor such as melanoma, head and neck, liver or kidney cancer. The chain is encoded by TRBV7-6 joined to TRBJ1-4; 7 junctional bases match TRBD1. The base sequence is TGTGCCAGCAGCTCCAAGGGGGCGACGGCTAATGAAAAACTGTTTTTT. Its product reads: CASSSKGATANEKLFF.